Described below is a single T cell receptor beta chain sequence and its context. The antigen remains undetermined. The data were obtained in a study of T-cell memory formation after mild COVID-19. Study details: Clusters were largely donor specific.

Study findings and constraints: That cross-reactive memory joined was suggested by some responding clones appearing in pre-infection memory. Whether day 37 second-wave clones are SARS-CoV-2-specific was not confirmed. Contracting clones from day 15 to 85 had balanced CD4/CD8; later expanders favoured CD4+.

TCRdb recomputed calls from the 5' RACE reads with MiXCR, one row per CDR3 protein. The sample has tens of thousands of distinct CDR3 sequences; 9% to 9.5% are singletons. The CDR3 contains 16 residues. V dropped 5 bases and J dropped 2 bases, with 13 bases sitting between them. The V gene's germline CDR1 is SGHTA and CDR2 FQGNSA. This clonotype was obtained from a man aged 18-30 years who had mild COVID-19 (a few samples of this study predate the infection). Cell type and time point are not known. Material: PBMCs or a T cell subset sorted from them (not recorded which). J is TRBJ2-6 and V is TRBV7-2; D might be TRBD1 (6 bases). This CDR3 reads CASSRKTGTGANVLTF. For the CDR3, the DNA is TGTGCCAGCAGCCGAAAGACAGGAACTGGGGCCAACGTCCTGACTTTC.